The present T cell receptor (beta chain) was sequenced within a study of blood T cell repertoires in COVID-19. Study background: Sites in the United States, Italy and Spain provided acute and convalescent COVID-19 samples. Nucleic acid was either cDNA or gDNA, and it came from T cells, B-cell-depleted T cells, or PBMCs.

The Seattle patients, enrolled during active infection, were followed longitudinally. Germline CDR1 and CDR2: SQVTM and ANQGSEA. Trimming shortened V by 3 bases and J by 6 bases, and 14 bases separated the two germline ends. This CDR3 has 13 amino acids. Sequencing was performed with immunoSEQ multiplex PCR; in TCRdb, only in-frame clones are kept and a portion is missing. The repertoire holds about 130,000 clones, with approximately 85% as singletons. Sequencing input: peripheral blood. The V gene is TRBV29-1, the J gene TRBJ1-1; D gene ambiguous. This clonotype originated in a woman older than 75 with COVID-19, enrolled during active disease. The chain's CDR3 is CSVERDTIAEAFF. The CDR3 DNA is TGCAGCGTTGAGCGGGATACTATCGCTGAAGCTTTCTTT.